The present T cell receptor beta chain was sequenced within a study of CD8+ T cells in alopecia areata. Study information: A regimen of oral tofacitinib, 5 to 10 mg twice daily, was given to treated patients. Study findings and constraints: A great number of expanded lesional clones endured in scalp and blood during tofacitinib. Just one nonresponder means the tie between baseline CD8+ expansion and response stays uncertain.

Trimming pared 4 bases from V and 4 bases from J, leaving 4 bases between. The CDR3 has 11 residues. The germline CDR1 and CDR2 sequences are MNHEY and SMNVEV (reference sequence). Details on this clone: No antigen is known for it.

Indicated treatment: oral pan-JAK inhibitor, 5-10 mg twice daily. It was cDNA, reverse transcribed from extracted RNA, that served as the sequencing template. Generated by immunoSEQ multiplex PCR, the TCRdb table keeps only in-frame clones and is missing some. The sample contains roughly 280,000 clones, about three fifths of which appear only once. The chain carries TRBV27 and TRBJ1-1; no definite D call. The clonotype originates from a human donor with alopecia areata. The specimen was CD4+ T cells sorted from blood, collected at roughly week 53, from a patient treated with tofacitinib. CDR3 DNA sequence: TGTGCCAGCAGTTGGGGCACTGAAGCTTTCTTT. As protein: CASSWGTEAFF.